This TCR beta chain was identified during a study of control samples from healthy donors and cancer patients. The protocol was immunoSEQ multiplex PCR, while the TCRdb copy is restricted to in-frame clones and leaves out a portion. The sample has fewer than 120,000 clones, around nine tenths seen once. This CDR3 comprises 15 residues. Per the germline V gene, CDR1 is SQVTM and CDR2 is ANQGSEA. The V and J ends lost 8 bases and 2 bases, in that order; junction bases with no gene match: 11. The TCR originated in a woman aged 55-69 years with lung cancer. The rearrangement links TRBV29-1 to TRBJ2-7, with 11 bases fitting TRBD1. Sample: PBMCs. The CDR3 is CSFWTGTGGTYEQYF. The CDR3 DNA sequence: TGCAGCTTTTGGACCGGGACAGGGGGTACCTACGAGCAGTACTTC.